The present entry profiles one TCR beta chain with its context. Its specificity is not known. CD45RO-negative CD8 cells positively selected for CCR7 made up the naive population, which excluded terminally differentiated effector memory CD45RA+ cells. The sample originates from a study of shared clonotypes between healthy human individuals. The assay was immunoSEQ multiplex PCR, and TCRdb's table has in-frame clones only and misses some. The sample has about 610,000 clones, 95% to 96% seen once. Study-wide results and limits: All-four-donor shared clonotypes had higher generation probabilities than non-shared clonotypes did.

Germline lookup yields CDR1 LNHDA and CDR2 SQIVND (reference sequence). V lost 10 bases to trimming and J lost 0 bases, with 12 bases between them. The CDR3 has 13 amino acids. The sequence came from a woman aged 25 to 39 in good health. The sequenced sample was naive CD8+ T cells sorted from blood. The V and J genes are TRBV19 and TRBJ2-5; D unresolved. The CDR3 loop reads CATNSRDQETQYF. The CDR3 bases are TGTGCCACCAACAGCCGGGACCAAGAGACCCAGTACTTC.